This entry lists 16 T cell receptor beta chains sequenced from one sample in a study of T cell repertoires in cytomegalovirus infection. MiXCR was run by TCRdb on the reads, yielding one entry per CDR3 protein. The sample has a few hundred thousand distinct CDR3 sequences; 40% are singletons. These receptors lack a known antigen. Sequenced material: cultured PBMCs, taken from culture after CMV antigen stimulation. These receptors were taken from a human donor in good health (CMV status not recorded). Some clones in this sample may be carry-over from other donors' samples.

The CDR3 loop is CATSVVGYAEISPAYNEQFF. Here the CDR3 DNA reads TGTGCCACCAGCGTCGTCGGGTACGCGGAGATTTCCCCAGCCTACAATGAGCAGTTCTTC. The V gene is TRBV15, the J gene TRBJ2-1; D remains unclear. CDR1 is LNHNV, CDR2 YYDKDF, per germline (reference sequence). This CDR3 is built from 20 residues. Between the trimmed V and J ends, which lost 5 bases and 2 bases, there was a span of 28 bases.

The chain has TRBV6-5 and TRBJ2-5; maybe TRBD1 (5 bases). The V end was cut by 6 bases, the J end by 0 bases, with 11 bases between. The germline V gene has CDR1 MNHEY and CDR2 SVGAGI. This CDR3 spans 14 amino acids. The CDR3 is CASRRTKYQETQYF. The CDR3 nucleotides read TGTGCCAGCAGAAGGACAAAGTACCAAGAGACCCAGTACTTC.

V gene TRBV7-2 combines with J gene TRBJ1-2; 8 nucleotides match TRBD1. The germline V gene encodes CDR1 SGHTA and CDR2 FQGNSA. Germline trimming cut 0 bases from V and 10 bases from J; bases unmatched to any gene: 13. The CDR3 runs 16 residues. CDR3 region: CASSLAPDRAVRDYTF. CDR3 bases: TGTGCCAGCAGCTTAGCCCCGGACAGGGCGGTTCGGGACTACACCTTC. The variable domain in full, with the rest retrieved from reference TRBV7-2 and TRBJ1-2, is GAGVSQSPSNKVTEKGKDVELRCDPISGHTALYWYRQSLGQGLEFLIYFQGNSAPDKSGLPSDRFSAERTGGSVSTLTIQRTQQEDSAVYLCASSLAPDRAVRDYTFGSGTRLTVV.

The chain employs TRBV6-2 or TRBV6-3 and TRBJ1-5, with 9 bases identical to TRBD1. Germline V CDR1 and CDR2: MNHEY, SVGEGT. With V trimmed by 2 bases and J by 5 bases, 10 bases remained unmatched. The CDR3 sequence is 17 residues long. The CDR3 here is CASSYRPGQGYDQPQHF. In DNA, the CDR3 is TGTGCCAGCAGTTACAGACCCGGACAGGGGTACGATCAGCCCCAGCATTTT.

The chain is built from TRBV10-3 and TRBJ2-5; 13 nucleotides line up with TRBD2. Germline V gives CDR1 ENHRY, CDR2 SYGVKD. This CDR3 is 14 amino acids long. With 6 bases clipped from V and 5 bases from J, the junction kept 3 bases outside the gene matches. The CDR3 DNA follows: TGTGCCATCAGCGGACTAGCGGGAGACGAGACCCAGTACTTC. This encodes CAISGLAGDETQYF.

The CDR3 DNA sequence: TGTGCCAGCAGCTCCGGAGGTCTAGCGGGGGAGTTCCAAGAGACCCAGTACTTC. Amino acids: CASSSGGLAGEFQETQYF. The chain joins TRBV5-6 to TRBJ2-5; 10 bases align to TRBD2. The V and J ends lost 3 bases and 1 base, in that order; junction bases with no gene match: 12. Germline CDR1 reads SGHDT; CDR2 reads YYEEEE. The CDR3 sequence is 18 residues long.

This sequence joins TRBV4-1 and TRBJ2-1; D is ambiguous. The germline CDR1 and CDR2 sequences are MGHRA and YSYEKL. The CDR3 has 16 amino acids. V shed 4 bases and J shed 5 bases, with 18 bases lying between them. This CDR3 is CASSPQPGRWNNEQFF. CDR3 DNA: TGCGCCAGCAGCCCTCAGCCGGGCAGGTGGAACAATGAGCAGTTCTTC.

This clonotype occurred a few times. In DNA, the CDR3 is TGTGCCAGCAGCTTAGTGGGGGGGGAAACTGAAGCTTTCTTT. Translating it yields CASSLVGGETEAFF. The V and J genes are TRBV11-2 and TRBJ1-1; D is perhaps TRBD1 (5 bases). Deletions cut 1 base from V and 5 bases from J, with 11 bases between. The CDR3 length is 14 residues. In germline, CDR1 is SGHAT, CDR2 FQNNGV.

This clonotype showed up just a few times. V and J are TRBV19 and TRBJ1-5; maybe TRBD1 (5 bases). The ends were cut back, 4 bases at V and 1 base at J, with 17 bases in the middle. The germline V gene has CDR1 LNHDA and CDR2 SQIVND (reference sequence). This CDR3 is built from 17 residues. The CDR3 nucleotides read TGTGCCAGTAGTACCCTAGGACCAGAGGGGAGCAATCAGCCCCAGCATTTT. Translated: CASSTLGPEGSNQPQHF.

CDR3: CASSQVNLNTEAFF. CDR3 in DNA: TGCGCCAGCAGCCAAGTTAACTTGAACACTGAAGCTTTCTTT. V and J are TRBV4-1 and TRBJ1-1, with D hard to call. There are 14 residues in the CDR3. The ends were cut back, 1 base at V and 0 bases at J, with 6 bases in the middle. Per the germline V gene, CDR1 is MGHRA and CDR2 is YSYEKL.

The chain has TRBV20-1 and TRBJ2-7; 8 bases are shared with TRBD1. The length of the CDR3 is 14 residues. The V and J ends lost 6 bases and 3 bases, in that order; junction bases with no gene match: 10. Germline V CDR1 and CDR2: DFQATT, SNEGSKA (reference sequence). This CDR3 reads CSAQLGQGFYEQYF. The CDR3 nucleotides are TGCAGTGCCCAACTCGGACAGGGCTTCTACGAGCAGTACTTC.

This chain connects TRBV2 to TRBJ1-4; D gene uncertain. Looked up from germline, CDR1 is SNHLY and CDR2 is FYNNEI. This CDR3 contains 13 residues. V lost 4 bases to trimming and J lost 8 bases, with 11 bases between them. The chain's CDR3 is CASSVGSREKLFF. The CDR3 DNA follows: TGTGCCAGCAGTGTGGGTTCTCGGGAAAAACTGTTTTTT.

This clonotype was observed a handful of times. The V and J genes are TRBV27 and TRBJ1-3; D is unclear. Trimming left V 3 bases short and J 4 bases short, with 13 bases between. The germline V gene encodes CDR1 MNHEY and CDR2 SMNVEV (reference sequence). The CDR3 spans 15 residues. CDR3 bases: TGTGCCAGCAGTTTCCCCCGGACCTACGGAAACACCATATATTTT. Amino acid sequence: CASSFPRTYGNTIYF.

This clonotype has a handful of counts. The chain links TRBV7-2 to TRBJ2-1, with D possibly being TRBD1 or TRBD2 (5 bases each). The CDR3 contains 18 residues. V lost 5 bases and J 8 bases, leaving 28 bases between the germline ends. In germline, CDR1 is SGHTA, CDR2 FQGNSA. The DNA of the CDR3 is TGTGCCAGCAGCCTATGGGGGAGTTCGGCGGTTTGGGGTGATGAGCAGTTCTTC. Translating gives CASSLWGSSAVWGDEQFF.

This clonotype has a handful of counts. J is TRBJ2-7 and V is TRBV27; D is uncertain. This CDR3 region has 14 residues. Germline V CDR1 and CDR2: MNHEY, SMNVEV (reference sequence). V lost 1 base and J lost 1, with 8 bases in between. The CDR3 loop reads CASSLFPASYEQYF. The DNA for the CDR3 is TGTGCCAGCAGTTTATTCCCAGCTTCCTACGAGCAGTACTTC.

This chain joins TRBV4-3 and TRBJ1-2; D gene unclear. CDR3 size: 13 residues. Per the germline V gene, CDR1 is LGHNA and CDR2 is YSLEER. V was trimmed by 1 base and J by 6 bases, leaving 9 bases between them. The CDR3 DNA follows: TGCGCCAGCAGCCAAGGGAAGGGAGATGGCTACACCTTC. Its translation is CASSQGKGDGYTF.